This T cell receptor (beta chain) was recovered during a study of blood T cells in healthy people across ages. Overall study results and limits: As naive T cell percentage varied, TCR beta diversity correlated strongly with it.

This clonotype was detected many times. Its specificity is not known. Germline lookup yields CDR1 SGHRS and CDR2 YFSETQ. The V end lost 1 base, the J end lost 0 bases, and 18 bases lay between the germline ends. There are 18 residues in the CDR3. A J-beta primer mix and a sample-barcoded 5' primer were used in a second PCR of about 7 to 11 cycles. TCRdb called the 5' RACE reads again in MiXCR, with one record for every CDR3 protein. In the table there are about 640,000 distinct CDR3 sequences, about 30% of which are singletons. This sequence was found in a woman older than 75 in good health. Input material: blood. The chain links TRBV5-1 to TRBJ2-3; TRBD2 is a possible D gene (5 bases). CDR3 in DNA: TGCGCCAGCAGCTTGTCCAGCGGACTGATCCTTAGCACAGATACGCAGTATTTT. Translated: CASSLSSGLILSTDTQYF. The full variable domain, completed using reference TRBV5-1 and TRBJ2-3, is KAGVTQTPRYLIKTRGQQVTLSCSPISGHRSVSWYQQTPGQGLQFLFEYFSETQRNKGNFPGRFSGRQFSNSRSEMNVSTLELGDSALYLCASSLSSGLILSTDTQYFGPGTRLTVL.